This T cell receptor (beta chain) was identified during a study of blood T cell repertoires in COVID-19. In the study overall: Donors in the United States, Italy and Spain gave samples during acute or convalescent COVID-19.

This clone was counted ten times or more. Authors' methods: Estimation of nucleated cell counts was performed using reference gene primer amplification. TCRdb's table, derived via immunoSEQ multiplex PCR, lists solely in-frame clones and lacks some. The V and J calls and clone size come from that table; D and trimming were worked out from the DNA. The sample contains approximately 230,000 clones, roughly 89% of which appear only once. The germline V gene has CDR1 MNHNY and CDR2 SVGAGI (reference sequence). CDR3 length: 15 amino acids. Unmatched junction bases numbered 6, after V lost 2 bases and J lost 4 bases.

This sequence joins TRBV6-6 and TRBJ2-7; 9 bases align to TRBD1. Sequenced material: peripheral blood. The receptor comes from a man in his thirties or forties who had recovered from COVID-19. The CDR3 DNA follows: TGTGCCAGCAGTTACATTCGACAGGGGGGATACGAGCAGTACTTC. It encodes CASSYIRQGGYEQYF.